These 10 T cell receptor beta chains were sequenced from one sample in a study of shared clonotypes between healthy human individuals (dated by TCRdb to the early 2020s). The library was generated by the immunoSEQ multiplex PCR assay. The clones in this table, taken by TCRdb from immuneACCESS, are in-frame only. Not every clone is retained; where verified, under half of the shortfall comes from an unresolved V gene, and the cause of the rest is unknown. The table for this sample lists about 600,000 clones; about 97% of them were counted only once. The top ten clonotypes cover 0.057% of the sample. The sample comprised naive CD4+ T cells sorted from blood. Per the publication, the cell subset or site label means: CD45RA+ positively selected. The receptors shown here come from a woman aged 25 to 39 in good health.

The chain is built from TRBV5-1 and TRBJ2-5; D unresolved. Trimming removed 2 bases from V and 2 bases from J, with 10 bases in between. The germline V gene encodes CDR1 SGHRS and CDR2 YFSETQ. This CDR3 has 14 residues. The CDR3 DNA reads TGCGCCAGCAGCTTCGGCATTACTCAAGAGACCCAGTACTTC. It yields the protein CASSFGITQETQYF.

The chain links TRBV6-5 to TRBJ1-3; D not resolved. CDR3 size: 13 residues. Germline V lookup: CDR1 MNHEY, CDR2 SVGAGI. Trimming left V 8 bases short and J 0 bases short, with 8 bases between. CDR3 nucleotide sequence: TGTGCCAGCCGCCGGGCCTCTGGAAACACCATATATTTT. This codes for CASRRASGNTIYF.

This chain links TRBV19 with TRBJ1-1, with 12 nucleotides matching TRBD1. The CDR3 is made up of 17 amino acids. Per the germline V gene, CDR1 is LNHDA and CDR2 is SQIVND (reference sequence). The V and J ends lost 3 bases and 3 bases, in that order; junction bases with no gene match: 8. The CDR3 protein is CASSIEPGQGADTEAFF. The CDR3 coding sequence is TGTGCCAGTAGTATCGAACCGGGACAGGGGGCCGACACTGAAGCTTTCTTT.

On this clone: This specimen includes other DNA sequences encoding the same CDR3. The rearrangement joins TRBV9 to TRBJ2-5, with D possibly matching TRBD2 (6 bases). Looked up from germline, CDR1 is SGDLS and CDR2 is YYNGEE. The CDR3 contains 14 residues. Trimming left V 0 bases short and J 2 bases short, with 8 bases between. This CDR3 reads CASSVGGVQETQYF. The CDR3 region has the DNA TGTGCCAGCAGCGTAGGCGGGGTACAAGAGACCCAGTACTTC. The full variable domain, in which reference TRBV9 and TRBJ2-5 provide the parts outside the CDR3, is DSGVTQTPKHLITATGQRVTLRCSPRSGDLSVYWYQQSLDQGLQFLIQYYNGEERAKGNILERFSAQQFPDLHSELNLSSLELGDSALYFCASSVGGVQETQYFGPGTRLLVL.

This clone was seen just once. This sequence joins TRBV6-1 and TRBJ2-1, with a weak D call TRBD1 (5 bases). Germline CDR1 reads MNHNS; CDR2 reads SASEGT. CDR3 length equals 15 residues. Trimming removed 5 bases at V and 0 bases at J, with 11 bases between. The CDR3 loop is CASSTNRGSYNEQFF. The CDR3, as DNA: TGTGCCAGCAGTACTAATAGGGGCTCCTACAATGAGCAGTTCTTC.

The chain is built from TRBV12-5 and TRBJ2-2, with D possibly being TRBD1 or TRBD2 (5 bases each). V was cut by 6 bases and J by 9 bases, with 20 bases left in between. Germline V lookup: CDR1 LGHNT, CDR2 FRNRAP. This CDR3 is 15 amino acids long. The CDR3 DNA reads as TGTGCTAGTGGCCGCCTTTTGGTCGGGACCCGGGAGCTGTTTTTT. It codes for CASGRLLVGTRELFF.

This clone was seen a handful of times. CDR3 nucleotides: TGTGCCAGCAGTTTTCTTCCCTGGGAGACCCAGTACTTC. This gives the protein CASSFLPWETQYF. The chain is built from TRBV27 and TRBJ2-5; no reliable D call. V dropped 3 bases and J dropped 5 bases, with 10 bases sitting between them. Germline V gene sequence: CDR1 MNHEY, CDR2 SMNVEV (reference sequence). The CDR3 loop spans 13 amino acids.

The V gene is TRBV28, the J gene TRBJ2-7; 10 bases fit TRBD2. Germline V gene lookup returns CDR1 MDHEN and CDR2 SYDVKM. Trimming cost V 5 bases and J 4 bases; bases outside gene matches: 8. The CDR3 totals 15 residues. CDR3 region: CASSLRTSGTYEQYF. CDR3 nucleotides: TGTGCCAGCAGTCTTCGGACTAGCGGAACATACGAGCAGTACTTC.

The gene calls are TRBV6-1 and TRBJ1-5; a possible D gene is TRBD1 (5 bases). V gave up 1 base and J gave up 6 bases, with 13 bases separating them. This CDR3 comprises 15 residues. Germline V gene data show CDR1 as MNHNS and CDR2 as SASEGT. The CDR3 DNA sequence: TGTGCCAGCAGTGAAGGTCGGGGGGGAAGTCAGCCCCAGCATTTT. It yields the protein CASSEGRGGSQPQHF.

J is TRBJ2-2 and V is TRBV27; 15 nucleotides align to TRBD2. Trimming took 2 bases from V and 5 from J; bases not matched to a gene: 6. Germline CDR1 MNHEY, CDR2 SMNVEV (reference sequence). The CDR3 covers 18 residues. For the CDR3, the DNA is TGTGCCAGCAGTTTAGGACTAGCGGGAGGGTTGCGGACCGGGGAGCTGTTTTTT. Protein sequence: CASSLGLAGGLRTGELFF.